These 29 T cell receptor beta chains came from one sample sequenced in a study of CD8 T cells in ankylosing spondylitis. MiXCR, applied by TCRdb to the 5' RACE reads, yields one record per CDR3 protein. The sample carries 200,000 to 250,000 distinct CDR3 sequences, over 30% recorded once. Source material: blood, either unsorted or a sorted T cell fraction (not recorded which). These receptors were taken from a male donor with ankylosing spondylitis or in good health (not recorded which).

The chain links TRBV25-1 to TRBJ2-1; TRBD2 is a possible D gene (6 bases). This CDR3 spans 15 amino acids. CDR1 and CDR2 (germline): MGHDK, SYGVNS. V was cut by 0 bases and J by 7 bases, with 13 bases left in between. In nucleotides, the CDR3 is TGTGCCAGCAGTGAATATAATAATGGGGGGAATGAGCAGTTCTTC. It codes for CASSEYNNGGNEQFF.

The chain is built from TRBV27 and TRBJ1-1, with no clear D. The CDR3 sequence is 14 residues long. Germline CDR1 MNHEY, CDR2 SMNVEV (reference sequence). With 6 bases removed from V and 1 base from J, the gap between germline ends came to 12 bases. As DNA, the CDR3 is TGTGCCAGCAGACTGCTGGGTGAGAACACTGAAGCTTTCTTT. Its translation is CASRLLGENTEAFF.

CDR3 protein: CASGRRGDQYF. CDR3 bases: TGTGCCAGCGGCAGGCGGGGGGATCAGTACTTC. This rearrangement joins TRBV12-3 or TRBV12-4 to TRBJ2-4; TRBD2 matches 8 bases. The CDR3 is 11 amino acids. Germline trimming cut 8 bases from V and 12 bases from J; bases unmatched to any gene: 6.

CDR3 region: CSVASGIYNEQFF. The CDR3 DNA reads TGCAGCGTTGCTAGCGGAATATACAATGAGCAGTTCTTC. The chain combines TRBV29-1 with TRBJ2-1, with 7 positions matching TRBD2. The CDR3 consists of 13 residues. V trimming: 4 bases; J trimming: 4 bases; junction bases outside the gene matches: 4. Germline V gene data show CDR1 as SQVTM and CDR2 as ANQGSEA.

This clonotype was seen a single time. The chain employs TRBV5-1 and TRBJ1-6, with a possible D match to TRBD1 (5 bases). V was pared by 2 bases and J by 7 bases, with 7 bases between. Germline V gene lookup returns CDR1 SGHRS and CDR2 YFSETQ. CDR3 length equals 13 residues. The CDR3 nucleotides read TGCGCCAGCAGCTTACGGGGGAATTCACCCCTCCACTTT. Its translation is CASSLRGNSPLHF.

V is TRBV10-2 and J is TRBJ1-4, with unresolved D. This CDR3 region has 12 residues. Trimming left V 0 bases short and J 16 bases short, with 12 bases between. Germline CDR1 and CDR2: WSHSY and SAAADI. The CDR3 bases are TGCGCCAGCAGTGAGTCTTTCCTGTCTCCGTTTTTT. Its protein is CASSESFLSPFF.

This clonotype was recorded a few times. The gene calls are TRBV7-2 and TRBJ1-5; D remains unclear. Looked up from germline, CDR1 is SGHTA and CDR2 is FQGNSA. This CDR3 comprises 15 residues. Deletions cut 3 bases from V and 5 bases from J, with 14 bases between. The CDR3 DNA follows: TGTGCCAGCAGCTTTGGAGTCACAGCCCATCAGCCCCAGCATTTT. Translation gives CASSFGVTAHQPQHF.

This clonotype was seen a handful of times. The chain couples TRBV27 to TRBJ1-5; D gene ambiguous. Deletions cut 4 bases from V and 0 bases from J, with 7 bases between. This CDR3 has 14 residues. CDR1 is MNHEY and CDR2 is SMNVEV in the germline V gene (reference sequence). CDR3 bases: TGTGCCAGCAGTTACGACAATAGCAATCAGCCCCAGCATTTT. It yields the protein CASSYDNSNQPQHF.

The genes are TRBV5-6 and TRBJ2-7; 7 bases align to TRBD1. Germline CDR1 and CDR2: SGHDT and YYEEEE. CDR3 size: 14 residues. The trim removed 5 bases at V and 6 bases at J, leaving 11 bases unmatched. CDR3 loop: CASSFGTALSEQYF. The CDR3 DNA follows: TGTGCCAGCAGTTTCGGGACAGCCCTTTCCGAGCAGTACTTC.

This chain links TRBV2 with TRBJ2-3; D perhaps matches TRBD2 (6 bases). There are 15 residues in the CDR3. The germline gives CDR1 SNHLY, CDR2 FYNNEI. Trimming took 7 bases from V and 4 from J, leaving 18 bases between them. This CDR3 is CASMPRGRSADTQYF. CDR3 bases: TGTGCCAGCATGCCACGGGGGAGGTCTGCAGATACGCAGTATTTT.

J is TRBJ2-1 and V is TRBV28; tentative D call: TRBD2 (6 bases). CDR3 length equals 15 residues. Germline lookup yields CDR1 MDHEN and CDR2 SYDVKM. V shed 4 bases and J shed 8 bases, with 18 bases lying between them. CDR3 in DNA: TGTGCCAGCAGTTCCCTCGGGGCGGGACTCTATGAGCAGTTCTTC. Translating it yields CASSSLGAGLYEQFF.

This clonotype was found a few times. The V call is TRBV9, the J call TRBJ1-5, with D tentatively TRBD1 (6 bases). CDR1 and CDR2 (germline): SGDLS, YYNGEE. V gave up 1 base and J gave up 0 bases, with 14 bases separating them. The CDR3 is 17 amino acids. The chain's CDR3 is CASSVRRDTHSNQPQHF. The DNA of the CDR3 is TGTGCCAGCAGCGTACGCCGGGACACCCATAGCAATCAGCCCCAGCATTTT.

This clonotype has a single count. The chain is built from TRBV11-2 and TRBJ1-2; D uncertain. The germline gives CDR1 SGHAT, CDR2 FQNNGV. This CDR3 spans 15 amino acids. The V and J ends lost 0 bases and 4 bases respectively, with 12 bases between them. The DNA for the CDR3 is TGTGCCAGCAGCTTAGATCAAGACGTGGGCTATGGCTACACCTTC. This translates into CASSLDQDVGYGYTF.

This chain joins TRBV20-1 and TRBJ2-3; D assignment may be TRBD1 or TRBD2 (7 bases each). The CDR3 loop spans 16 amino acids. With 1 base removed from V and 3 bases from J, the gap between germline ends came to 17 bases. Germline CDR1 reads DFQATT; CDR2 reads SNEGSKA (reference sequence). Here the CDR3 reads CSARGWQGGRTDTQYF. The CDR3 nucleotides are TGCAGTGCTAGAGGTTGGCAGGGGGGGAGGACAGATACGCAGTATTTT.

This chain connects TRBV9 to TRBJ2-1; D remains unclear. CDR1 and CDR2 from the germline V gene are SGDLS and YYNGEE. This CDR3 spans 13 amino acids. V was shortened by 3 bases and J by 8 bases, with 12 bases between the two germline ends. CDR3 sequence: CASSARPSDEQFF. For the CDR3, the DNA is TGTGCCAGCAGCGCTCGACCGAGCGATGAGCAGTTCTTC. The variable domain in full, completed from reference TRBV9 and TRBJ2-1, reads DSGVTQTPKHLITATGQRVTLRCSPRSGDLSVYWYQQSLDQGLQFLIQYYNGEERAKGNILERFSAQQFPDLHSELNLSSLELGDSALYFCASSARPSDEQFFGPGTRLTVL.

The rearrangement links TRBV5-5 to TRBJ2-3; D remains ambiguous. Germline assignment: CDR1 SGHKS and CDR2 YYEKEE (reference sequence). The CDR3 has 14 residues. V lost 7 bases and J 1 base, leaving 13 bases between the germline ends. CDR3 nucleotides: TGTGCCAGCCGCCCGGGCTTTCGCACAGATACGCAGTATTTT. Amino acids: CASRPGFRTDTQYF.

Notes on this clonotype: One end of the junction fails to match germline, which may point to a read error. CDR3 DNA sequence: TGTGCCAGCAGCCCCCGGACTACCAACTCCTACAATGAGCTGTTCTTC. Translated, it gives CASSPRTTNSYNELFF. The chain employs TRBV7-8 and TRBJ2-1; D perhaps matches TRBD2 (6 bases). The CDR3 spans 16 residues. CDR1 is SGHVS and CDR2 is FQNEAQ in the germline V gene.

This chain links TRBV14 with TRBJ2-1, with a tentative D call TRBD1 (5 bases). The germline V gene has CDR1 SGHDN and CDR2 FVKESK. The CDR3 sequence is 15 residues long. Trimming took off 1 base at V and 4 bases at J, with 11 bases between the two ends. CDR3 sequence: CASSQAHSGYNEQFF. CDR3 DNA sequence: TGTGCCAGCAGCCAAGCCCACTCAGGGTACAATGAGCAGTTCTTC.

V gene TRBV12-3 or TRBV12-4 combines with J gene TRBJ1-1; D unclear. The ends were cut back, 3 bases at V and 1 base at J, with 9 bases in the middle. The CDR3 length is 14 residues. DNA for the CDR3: TGTGCCAGCAGTTTTATGGGCAAGAACACTGAAGCTTTCTTT. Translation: CASSFMGKNTEAFF.

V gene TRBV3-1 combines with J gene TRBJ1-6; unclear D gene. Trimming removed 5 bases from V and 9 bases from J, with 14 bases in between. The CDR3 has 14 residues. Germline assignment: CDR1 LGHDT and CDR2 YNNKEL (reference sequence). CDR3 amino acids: CASSFSGIGSPLHF. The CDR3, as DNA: TGTGCCAGCAGCTTTTCAGGTATCGGTTCACCCCTCCACTTT.

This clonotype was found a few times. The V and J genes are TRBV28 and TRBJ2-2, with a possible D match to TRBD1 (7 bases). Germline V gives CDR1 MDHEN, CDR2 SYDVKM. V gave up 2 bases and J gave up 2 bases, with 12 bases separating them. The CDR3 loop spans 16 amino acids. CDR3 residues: CASSLGGGFNTGELFF. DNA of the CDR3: TGTGCCAGCAGTTTAGGAGGGGGCTTCAACACCGGGGAGCTGTTTTTT.

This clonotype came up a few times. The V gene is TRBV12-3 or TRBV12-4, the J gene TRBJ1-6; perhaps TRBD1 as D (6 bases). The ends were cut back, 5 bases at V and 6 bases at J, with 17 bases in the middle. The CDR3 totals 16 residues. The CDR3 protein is CASSQQGVLPNSPLHF. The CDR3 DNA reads TGTGCCAGCAGTCAACAGGGAGTACTCCCTAATTCACCCCTCCACTTT.

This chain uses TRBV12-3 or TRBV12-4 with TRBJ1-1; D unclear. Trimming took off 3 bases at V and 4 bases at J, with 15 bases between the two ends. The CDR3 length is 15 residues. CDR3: CASSFSGRRGTEAFF. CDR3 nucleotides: TGTGCCAGCAGTTTCTCGGGGAGACGGGGCACTGAAGCTTTCTTT.

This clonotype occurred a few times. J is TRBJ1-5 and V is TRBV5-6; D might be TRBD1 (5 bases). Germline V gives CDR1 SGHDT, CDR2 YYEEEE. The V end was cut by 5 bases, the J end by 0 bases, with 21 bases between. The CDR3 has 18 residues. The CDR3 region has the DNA TGTGCCAGCAGTCTCCGGGACGGCAATTTCGATAGCAATCAGCCCCAGCATTTT. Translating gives CASSLRDGNFDSNQPQHF.

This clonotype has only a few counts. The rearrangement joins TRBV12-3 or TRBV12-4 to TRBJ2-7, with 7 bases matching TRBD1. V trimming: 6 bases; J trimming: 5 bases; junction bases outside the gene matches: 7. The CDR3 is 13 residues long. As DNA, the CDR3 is TGTGCCAGCAGGCTACAGGGGTTTGACGAGCAGTACTTC. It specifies CASRLQGFDEQYF.

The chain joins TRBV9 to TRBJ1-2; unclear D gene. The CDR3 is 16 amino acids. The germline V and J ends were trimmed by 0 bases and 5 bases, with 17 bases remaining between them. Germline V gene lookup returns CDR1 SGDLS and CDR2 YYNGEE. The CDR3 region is CASSVETGNEAYGYTF. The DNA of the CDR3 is TGTGCCAGCAGCGTAGAGACCGGAAACGAAGCGTATGGCTACACCTTC.

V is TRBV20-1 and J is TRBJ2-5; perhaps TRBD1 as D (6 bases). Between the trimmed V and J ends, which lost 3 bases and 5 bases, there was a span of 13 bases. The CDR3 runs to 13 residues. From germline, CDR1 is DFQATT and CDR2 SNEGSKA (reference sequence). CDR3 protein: CSARAGVTETQYF. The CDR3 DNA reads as TGCAGTGCTAGGGCAGGGGTCACGGAGACCCAGTACTTC.

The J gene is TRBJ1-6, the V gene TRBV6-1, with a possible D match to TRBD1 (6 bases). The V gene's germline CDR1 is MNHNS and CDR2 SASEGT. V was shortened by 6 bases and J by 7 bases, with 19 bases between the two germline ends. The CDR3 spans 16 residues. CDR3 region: CASSTGTKGSNSPLHF. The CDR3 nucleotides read TGTGCCAGCAGCACCGGGACAAAAGGCTCGAATTCACCCCTCCACTTT.

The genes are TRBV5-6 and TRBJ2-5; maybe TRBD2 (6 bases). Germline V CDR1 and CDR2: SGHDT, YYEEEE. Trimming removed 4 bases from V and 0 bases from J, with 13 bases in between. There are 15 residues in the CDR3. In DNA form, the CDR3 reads TGTGCCAGCAGCCCCCGGGAGTGGTACCAAGAGACCCAGTACTTC. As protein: CASSPREWYQETQYF.